The TCR beta chain described here comes from a study of blood T cell repertoires in COVID-19. Here immunoSEQ multiplex PCR was the method, and the copy in TCRdb shows in-frame clones only, minus some. The table has about 24,000 clones, 65% to 80% seen once; the top ten hold around 7%. The CDR3 has 17 residues. Looked up from germline, CDR1 is LNHDA and CDR2 is SQIVND (reference sequence). With 1 base clipped from V and 0 bases from J, the junction kept 6 bases outside the gene matches. The sample was peripheral blood. The sequence came from a man aged 50 to 59 with COVID-19, enrolled during active disease. The chain uses TRBV19 and TRBJ1-5; 7 bases are a match to TRBD1. In nucleotides, the CDR3 is TGTGCCAGTAGTATAGCGGAAACAGGGGATAGCAATCAGCCCCAGCATTTT. Encoded protein: CASSIAETGDSNQPQHF.